The 26 T cell receptor beta chains presented below share a single source sample, sequenced in a study of control samples from healthy donors and cancer patients. Using immunoSEQ multiplex PCR, the repertoire was profiled, and TCRdb retains in-frame clones only, with some absent. The sample lists over 150,000 clones, 94% occurring once. Specimen: blood. These receptors all stem from a woman younger than 35 in good health.

The chain carries TRBV7-9 and TRBJ2-1; D is possibly TRBD1 or TRBD2 (5 bases each). Trimming stripped 5 bases from V and 0 bases from J, with 8 bases between. Germline assignment: CDR1 SEHNR and CDR2 FQNEAQ (reference sequence). The CDR3 covers 14 residues. The CDR3, as DNA: TGTGCCAGCAGCCGGGGCGCCTCCTACAATGAGCAGTTCTTC. Amino acid sequence: CASSRGASYNEQFF. The entire variable domain, with the rest obtained from reference TRBV7-9 and TRBJ2-1, is as follows: DTGVSQNPRHKITKRGQNVTFRCDPISEHNRLYWYRQTLGQGPEFLTYFQNEAQLEKSRLLSDRFSAERPKGSFSTLEIQRTEQGDSAMYLCASSRGASYNEQFFGPGTRLTVL.

The chain joins TRBV4-2 to TRBJ1-2; D is undetermined. V lost 6 bases to trimming and J lost 4 bases, with 12 bases between them. The germline V gene encodes CDR1 LGHNA and CDR2 YNFKEQ. The CDR3 has 13 residues. This chain's CDR3 is CASRPTEPYGYTF. DNA of the CDR3: TGTGCCAGCAGACCTACAGAACCCTATGGCTACACCTTC.

This chain's CDR3 is CASSYRTASSTDTQYF. CDR3 nucleotides: TGTGCCAGCAGTTACCGGACCGCTTCTAGCACAGATACGCAGTATTTT. This chain connects TRBV6-6 to TRBJ2-3; the D is unclear. Germline CDR1 MNHNY, CDR2 SVGAGI (reference sequence). Trimming cost V 2 bases and J 0 bases, with 12 bases left between them. The CDR3 is 16 residues long.

Here the CDR3 DNA reads TGTGCCAGCAGCCGAGCGACAGGGCTTAACTATGGCTACACCTTC. It specifies CASSRATGLNYGYTF. The V and J genes are TRBV3-1 (or the pseudogene TRBV3-2) and TRBJ1-2; 7 bases map to TRBD1. The CDR3 is 15 residues long. CDR1 LGHDT and CDR2 YNNKEL come from the germline V gene (reference sequence). V shed 4 bases, J shed 1 base, and the junction held 6 bases outside the gene matches.

The chain links TRBV9 to TRBJ1-2, with no clear D. CDR1 is SGDLS, CDR2 YYNGEE, per germline. Trimming pared 4 bases from V and 0 bases from J, leaving 22 bases between. The CDR3 loop spans 18 amino acids. The CDR3 DNA reads as TGTGCCAGCAGCTCCCGGTATCCCCATAGTTCCACTAACTATGGCTACACCTTC. It translates to CASSSRYPHSSTNYGYTF. Looking up the rest from reference TRBV9 and TRBJ1-2 gives the full variable domain: DSGVTQTPKHLITATGQRVTLRCSPRSGDLSVYWYQQSLDQGLQFLIQYYNGEERAKGNILERFSAQQFPDLHSELNLSSLELGDSALYFCASSSRYPHSSTNYGYTFGSGTRLTVV.

J is TRBJ2-7 and V is TRBV10-2; D possibly corresponds to TRBD2 (6 bases). The CDR3 has 11 amino acids. V was clipped by 6 bases and J by 6 bases, with 9 bases between them. Looked up from germline, CDR1 is WSHSY and CDR2 is SAAADI. The CDR3 bases are TGCGCCAGCAGGGAAGCGGGCGAGCAGTACTTC. This codes for CASREAGEQYF.

The J gene is TRBJ2-3, the V gene TRBV7-2; unclear D gene. Germline-derived CDR1 and CDR2 are SGHTA and FQGNSA. The V end was cut by 2 bases, the J end by 2 bases, with 11 bases between. The CDR3 totals 15 residues. The CDR3: CASSLSGFSTDTQYF. As DNA, the CDR3 is TGTGCCAGCAGCTTATCCGGATTCTCCACAGATACGCAGTATTTT.

The chain employs TRBV27 and TRBJ1-1; a possible D gene is TRBD1 (5 bases). This CDR3 has 14 amino acids. The V end was cut by 5 bases, the J end by 1 base, with 11 bases between. Germline V gives CDR1 MNHEY, CDR2 SMNVEV (reference sequence). CDR3 bases: TGTGCCAGCAGTCAAGACAGATCGAACACTGAAGCTTTCTTT. Its protein is CASSQDRSNTEAFF.

The CDR3 loop reads CASSPRQGGYEQYF. As DNA, the CDR3 is TGCGCCAGCAGCCCGAGACAGGGCGGCTACGAGCAGTACTTC. The rearrangement joins TRBV4-3 to TRBJ2-7; TRBD1 aligns across 7 bases. Germline lookup yields CDR1 LGHNA and CDR2 YSLEER. This CDR3 comprises 14 residues. Trimming removed 4 bases from V and 3 bases from J; junction bases left unmatched: 6.

V usage is TRBV6-6 and J usage is TRBJ2-1; 8 bases agree with TRBD1. Trimming cost V 7 bases and J 14 bases; bases outside gene matches: 19. Germline V lookup: CDR1 MNHNY, CDR2 SVGAGI (reference sequence). This CDR3 is 15 amino acids long. The CDR3 is CASIGAGRETGGEFF. Written as DNA, the CDR3 is TGTGCCAGCATAGGTGCAGGACGGGAAACAGGGGGAGAGTTCTTC.

The J gene is TRBJ1-1, the V gene TRBV5-1; perhaps TRBD1 as D (5 bases). The germline gives CDR1 SGHRS, CDR2 YFSETQ. V gave up 1 base and J gave up 6 bases, with 16 bases separating them. The CDR3 covers 15 residues. CDR3 loop: CASSLTAQVSAEAFF. In DNA, the CDR3 is TGCGCCAGCAGCTTGACGGCACAGGTGAGCGCTGAAGCTTTCTTT.

The DNA of the CDR3 is TGTGCCAGCAGCCCCGCGGGGGACGAGCAGTACTTC. This translates into CASSPAGDEQYF. The V call is TRBV7-2, the J call TRBJ2-7; 7 bases map to TRBD2. Trimming cost V 5 bases and J 5 bases; bases outside gene matches: 3. CDR1 is SGHTA, CDR2 FQGNSA, per germline. CDR3 length: 12 amino acids.

This clone was picked up a small number of times. This chain connects TRBV6-4 to TRBJ1-1, with D possibly being TRBD1 (6 bases). CDR1 MRHNA and CDR2 SNTAGT come from the germline V gene. The CDR3 is made up of 14 amino acids. The V gene lost 4 bases and the J gene lost 5 bases, with 14 bases spanning the gap. The CDR3, as DNA: TGTGCCAGCAGTGCTAACCCCGGACAGACTGAAGCTTTCTTT. Translation gives CASSANPGQTEAFF.

V is TRBV15 and J is TRBJ1-4, with D perhaps TRBD1 (5 bases). Germline V CDR1 and CDR2: LNHNV, YYDKDF (reference sequence). Trimming removed 6 bases at V and 1 base at J, with 12 bases between. The CDR3 consists of 15 residues. The CDR3 coding sequence is TGTGCCACCAGAGCCGGGGCTCAAACTAATGAAAAACTGTTTTTT. Amino acids: CATRAGAQTNEKLFF.

This chain uses TRBV10-3 with TRBJ1-2; D unclear. The CDR3 totals 13 residues. Trimming pared 4 bases from V and 4 bases from J, leaving 10 bases between. Germline V gene sequence: CDR1 ENHRY, CDR2 SYGVKD. Written as DNA, the CDR3 is TGTGCCATCAGTGCGAATACGGGCTATGGCTACACCTTC. Protein product: CAISANTGYGYTF.

This clone is a singleton in its sample. The genes are TRBV2 and TRBJ2-4, with D possibly TRBD2 on 5 matching bases. The CDR3 length is 11 residues. V lost 8 bases and J 8 bases, leaving 10 bases between the germline ends. Germline V lookup: CDR1 SNHLY, CDR2 FYNNEI. This CDR3 is CASRTYDIQYF. As DNA, the CDR3 is TGTGCCAGCCGGACTTATGACATTCAGTACTTC.

The chain uses TRBV27 and TRBJ1-4, with D perhaps matching TRBD1 (6 bases). In germline, CDR1 is MNHEY, CDR2 SMNVEV (reference sequence). The CDR3 extends over 15 amino acids. Trimming stripped 1 base from V and 8 bases from J, with 14 bases between. The CDR3 sequence: CASSLFQGSYEKLFF. The CDR3 DNA reads as TGTGCCAGCAGTTTATTCCAGGGGTCGTACGAAAAACTGTTTTTT.

The chain combines TRBV28 with TRBJ2-1; 9 nucleotides agree with TRBD2. Germline loops: CDR1 MDHEN, CDR2 SYDVKM. The CDR3 covers 14 residues. The trim removed 6 bases at V and 4 bases at J, leaving 4 bases unmatched. The CDR3 sequence: CASRPSGTYNEQFF. As DNA, the CDR3 is TGTGCCAGCAGACCTAGCGGGACGTACAATGAGCAGTTCTTC.

The chain combines TRBV5-4 with TRBJ2-7; TRBD1 aligns across 7 bases. Germline CDR1 is SGHNT and CDR2 is YYREEE (reference sequence). The CDR3 runs 13 residues. The junction had 6 bases not matched to a gene; V was cut back by 4 bases and J by 5 bases. The CDR3 protein is CASSVRGLDEQYF. The CDR3 region has the DNA TGTGCCAGCAGCGTTAGGGGGCTCGACGAGCAGTACTTC. The complete variable domain, with remaining parts taken from reference TRBV5-4 and TRBJ2-7, reads ETGVTQSPTHLIKTRGQQVTLRCSSQSGHNTVSWYQQALGQGPQFIFQYYREEENGRGNFPPRFSGLQFPNYSSELNVNALELDDSALYLCASSVRGLDEQYFGPGTRLTVT.

This clone was counted a few times. The V gene is TRBV4-3, the J gene TRBJ2-7, with 9 bases fitting TRBD2. CDR3 length: 17 amino acids. Per the germline V gene, CDR1 is LGHNA and CDR2 is YSLEER. V was clipped by 4 bases and J by 5 bases; unmatched bases: 15. The CDR3: CASSPHRGGRAENEQYF. Here the CDR3 DNA reads TGCGCCAGCAGCCCTCACCGCGGCGGGAGGGCCGAAAACGAGCAGTACTTC.

The chain is built from TRBV13 and TRBJ1-3; the D is unclear. V was shortened by 4 bases and J by 1 base, with 11 bases between the two germline ends. Germline V CDR1 and CDR2: PRHDT, FYEKMQ (reference sequence). The CDR3 sequence is 15 residues long. The DNA of the CDR3 is TGTGCCAGCAGCTCAAAAACCAGATCTGGAAACACCATATATTTT. Translation gives CASSSKTRSGNTIYF.

This clone came up many times. The chain has TRBV10-3 and TRBJ1-1; possibly TRBD1 for D (6 bases). Per the germline V gene, CDR1 is ENHRY and CDR2 is SYGVKD. V was cut by 5 bases and J by 5 bases, with 15 bases left in between. This CDR3 has 14 amino acids. This CDR3 reads CAISTGQPATEAFF. The CDR3, as DNA: TGTGCCATCAGTACTGGACAGCCGGCGACTGAAGCTTTCTTT.

The table lists this clone with a count of one. The genes are TRBV5-4 and TRBJ2-3; D perhaps matches TRBD2 (5 bases). Germline V lookup: CDR1 SGHNT, CDR2 YYREEE (reference sequence). The CDR3 runs to 13 residues. V was trimmed by 7 bases and J by 0 bases, leaving 9 bases between them. CDR3 coding DNA: TGTGCCAGCGGTCGGACTAGCACAGATACGCAGTATTTT. Protein sequence: CASGRTSTDTQYF.

V usage is TRBV24-1 and J usage is TRBJ1-5, with D perhaps TRBD1 (6 bases). Trimming left V 6 bases short and J 6 bases short, with 14 bases between. In germline, CDR1 is KGHDR, CDR2 SFDVKD. CDR3 length: 14 residues. The CDR3 nucleotides read TGTGCCACCAGTTGGGGAGGGGGGAGTCAGCCCCAGCATTTT. Encoded protein: CATSWGGGSQPQHF.

J is TRBJ2-2 and V is TRBV24-1, with 8 positions matching TRBD1. J lost 5 bases, V lost 4 bases, and 5 bases had no gene match. The V gene's germline CDR1 is KGHDR and CDR2 SFDVKD. The CDR3 runs to 15 residues. CDR3: CATSEWTGITGELFF. The CDR3 DNA follows: TGTGCCACCAGTGAGTGGACAGGGATTACCGGGGAGCTGTTTTTT.

The V gene is TRBV5-4, the J gene TRBJ2-3, with TRBD2 matching 8 bases. Germline loops: CDR1 SGHNT, CDR2 YYREEE (reference sequence). This CDR3 is 19 amino acids long. V gave up 4 bases and J gave up 1 base; unmatched junction bases: 17. The DNA of the CDR3 is TGTGCCAGCAGCGGAGAGGGGAGCGGGGGACCCCACCGCACAGATACGCAGTATTTT. Its protein is CASSGEGSGGPHRTDTQYF. Drawing the rest from reference TRBV5-4 and TRBJ2-3, the complete variable domain is ETGVTQSPTHLIKTRGQQVTLRCSSQSGHNTVSWYQQALGQGPQFIFQYYREEENGRGNFPPRFSGLQFPNYSSELNVNALELDDSALYLCASSGEGSGGPHRTDTQYFGPGTRLTVL.